This TCR beta chain was captured by sequencing in a study of T cells after yellow fever vaccination (dated 2019 in TCRdb). A note on the overall study: Libraries from fractions with low cell numbers were prepared with the SMART-Seq v4 Ultra Low Input RNA kit. Two healthy male donors, one aged 18 to 30 and one aged 30 to 40 years, made up the cohort. Bulk PBMC replicates and cell subsets were isolated from blood drawn at multiple timepoints before and after both primary and secondary immunization. Bulk TCR alpha and beta repertoires were sequenced longitudinally to track T-cell clones before and after primary and booster YFV17D yellow fever vaccination.

The paper's findings and limits, for the study overall: Only a couple of donors were included in the study, so the extent to which the findings can be generalized is limited. Compared with the primary T-cell response, the secondary T-cell response was weaker but faster, peaking on day 5 rather than day 15. Because abundant contaminating clonotypes from the bulk population could be contained in FACS-sorted repertoires, computational filtering was required. Most clones expanded after primary vaccination (approximately 97% of CD4 and approximately 90% of CD8) were re-detected after the booster, suggesting that broad memory maintenance occurred. A small fraction of clonotypes appeared in both the CD4 and CD8 compartments, likely as a result of convergent recombination.

The sample's treatment or condition label, decoded: live attenuated yellow fever vaccine strain. A standard Ficoll-Paque protocol was used to isolate PBMCs from peripheral blood. Dynabeads CD4 and CD8 positive selection kits were used to isolate the CD4 and CD8 T-cell fractions. RNA was extracted with TriZol from bulk PBMCs, CD4 and CD8 fractions, and dextramer-positive and dextramer-negative fractions. Synthesis of TCR cDNA relied on 5'RACE template switching, a step that introduced a universal primer site along with unique molecular identifiers. Priming for cDNA synthesis came from both the TCR alpha and TCR beta constant segments. Libraries were amplified in two PCR steps, with sample barcodes and sequencing adapters added in the second step. Sequencing of libraries was done on Illumina HiSeq 2500 (2x100 bp) or NovaSeq (2x150 bp). Per the authors' processing: MIGEC was used to demultiplex reads and collapse the reads into UMI consensus sequences, and MiXCR was used for V(D)J alignment. Clonotypes responding to the vaccine were identified with edgeR on replicate PBMC samples, with the criteria of FDR below 0.01 and a log2 fold change above 5 up to day 15. CD4 or CD8 identity was assigned to each bulk clonotype according to whether the clonotype was present at higher abundance in the sequenced CD4 repertoire or the sequenced CD8 repertoire. TCRdb trimmed the raw reads at Q25, called clones with MiXCR and kept productive beta chains. All rows with the same CDR3 protein become a single entry with the most common DNA and genes. These V and J calls derive from TCRdb rather than the authors' analysis. The sample table records about 260,000 distinct CDR3 sequences; 10% to 15% of these occur just once. Of the sample, about 0.51% falls within the top ten clones.

Its CDR3 holds 16 amino acids, cysteine through phenylalanine. The only DNA kept is the CDR3, 48 bases in frame from the first base. The germline V gene gives CDR1 as MNHEY and CDR2 as SVGAGI. Compared with germline, V lacks 1 base and J lacks 6 bases; bases without a gene match: 7. Of note for this clonotype: The antigen it recognizes is unknown. No quality values exist for individual bases; no much larger clone is one base distant.

The rearrangement joined TRBV6-5 to TRBJ2-7, and 12 junctional nucleotides match TRBD1. This specimen consisted of CD4+ T cells sorted from PBMCs, obtained 45 days after the yellow fever booster vaccination. The clonotype comes from a man aged 25 to 40 who received the YFV17D yellow fever vaccine. The sequenced DNA: TGTGCCAGCAGTTACTTACCGGGACAGGGGGCTCTCGAGCAGTACTTC. This gives the protein CASSYLPGQGALEQYF.